These T cell receptor beta chains were read from a single sample in a study of PD-1 blockade in classical Hodgkin lymphoma. The method was immunoSEQ multiplex PCR; TCRdb's version includes in-frame clones alone and lacks a portion of them. The sample contains tens of thousands of clones, roughly 80% of which appear only once. Specimen: peripheral blood mononuclear cells (PBMCs), collected at baseline. The receptors were sampled from a human donor with classical Hodgkin lymphoma. Each CDR3 is given with its conserved first and last residue.

j_call,v_call,cdr3_aa
TRBJ1-3,TRBV7-2,CASSLMGISGNTIYF
TRBJ2-1,TRBV6-1,CASKTGQSYNEQFF
TRBJ1-2,TRBV12-1,CASSFAGGRVDGYTF
TRBJ1-1,TRBV6-5,CASSFQGEAFF
TRBJ2-1,TRBV4-1,CASSLPILAGGPKDNEQFF
TRBJ1-5,TRBV15,CATSREGARNQPQHF
TRBJ2-7,TRBV2,CASSDLRDEQYF
TRBJ2-2,TRBV5-6,CASSLLAGYADGELFF
TRBJ2-5,TRBV9,CASSPVAGGSIETQYF
TRBJ2-2,TRBV14,CASSLQGATGELFF
TRBJ2-2,TRBV29-1,CSVEDQNTGELFF
TRBJ2-1,TRBV4-1,CASSQALAGGHNEQFF
TRBJ2-1,TRBV12-5,CASGLAGNEQFF
TRBJ1-5,TRBV2,CASSELGGDSNQPQHF
TRBJ1-1,TRBV27,CASSFYADRALKAFF
TRBJ1-2,TRBV27,CASSPTGLRGYTF
TRBJ2-7,TRBV7-9,CASSLGTSLEQYF
TRBJ1-2,TRBV6-6,CASSYDEGFYGYTF
TRBJ2-3,TRBV11-3,CASSFTTDTQYF
TRBJ2-3,TRBV5-1,CASSFPGTSAASGTDTQYF
TRBJ2-2,TRBV27,CASTSTGGLSTGELFF
TRBJ1-2,TRBV19,CASSMDRGSSGYTF
TRBJ1-1,TRBV10-2,CASGLYMNTEAFF
TRBJ2-1,TRBV7-6,CASSYYRGNEQFF
TRBJ2-2,TRBV18,CASSPQGPLNTGELFF
TRBJ2-3,TRBV5-4,CASSWTGNTDTQYF
TRBJ2-2,TRBV15,CATSGGQGATTGELFF
TRBJ2-2,TRBV6-1,CASWEGNTGELFF
TRBJ1-5,TRBV30,CAWSSQGNQPQHF
TRBJ2-3,TRBV5-3,CARSLGQGGRGTDTQYF
TRBJ1-1,TRBV11-2,CASSLLGRGRGSTEAFF
TRBJ2-2,TRBV4-1,CASSQVPGGANGELFF
TRBJ1-1,TRBV27,CASSFPGGNTEAFF
TRBJ2-2,TRBV11-3,CASSRGLAGGLGELFF
TRBJ1-4,TRBV7-2,CASSQYKMGGNEKLFF
TRBJ2-2,TRBV11-3,CASGTDRGAGELFF
TRBJ1-1,TRBV7-7,CASSVGRNTEAFF
TRBJ2-1,TRBV11-3,CASSPREGGYNEQFF
TRBJ1-1,TRBV11-2,CASRSTGTGGVAFF
TRBJ1-2,TRBV13,CASSLGQANYGYTF
TRBJ2-2,TRBV5-6,CASSLGTPYTGELFF
TRBJ1-1,TRBV19,CASSILLDTEAFF
TRBJ2-1,TRBV10-3,CAISEPRDRVYNEQFF
TRBJ2-1,TRBV7-3,CASSRDSGSYNEQFF
TRBJ2-2,TRBV9,CASSTPKQGAWHGGELFF
TRBJ2-1,TRBV6-5,CASSYGLGDEQFF
TRBJ2-3,TRBV5-1,CASSTGLAGERTDTQYF
TRBJ2-2,TRBV15,CATSRDRLGPGELFF
TRBJ2-4,TRBV30,CAWSGGLAGVYIQYF
TRBJ2-7,TRBV4-1,CASSQGDFSYEQYF
TRBJ1-4,TRBV30,CAGALRRAHEKLFF
TRBJ2-3,TRBV9,CASSQDLAVDTQYF
TRBJ2-2,TRBV7-8,CASSLGQRVNTGELFF
TRBJ2-3,TRBV4-1,CASSQEHRVTGTDTQYF
TRBJ1-2,TRBV27,CASSLRGGGASNYGYTF